This T cell receptor (beta chain) comes out of a study of OX40 agonist ivuxolimab in advanced cancers. About the study: The patients received agonistic anti-OX40 (CD134) antibody ivuxolimab. Study-level points and caveats: No determination was made of the antigen specificity of the expanded peripheral T cells. Dosing at 0.1 to 3.0 mg/kg was accompanied by clonal expansion of CD4+ and CD8+ blood T cells by week 6.

The V end was cut by 4 bases, the J end by 2 bases, with 7 bases between. The CDR3 totals 13 residues. Germline CDR1 SGHTA, CDR2 FQGTGA. Cycle 7 day 1, cycle 4 day 1, and baseline were the timepoints at which blood was sampled. Here immunoSEQ multiplex PCR was the method, and the copy in TCRdb shows in-frame clones only, minus some. The sample consists of about 27,000 clones, around nine tenths of them appearing once. As concerns this clone: Its antigen is not identified.

This chain joins TRBV7-3 and TRBJ2-3; D is undetermined. Sequencing used CD4+ or CD8+ T cells sorted from blood, obtained in a trial of the OX40 agonist ivuxolimab. The receptor was isolated from an adult with an advanced solid tumor such as melanoma, head and neck, liver or kidney cancer. CDR3 in amino acids: CASSSVDTDTQYF. CDR3 coding DNA: TGTGCCAGCAGCTCCGTGGACACAGATACGCAGTATTTT.